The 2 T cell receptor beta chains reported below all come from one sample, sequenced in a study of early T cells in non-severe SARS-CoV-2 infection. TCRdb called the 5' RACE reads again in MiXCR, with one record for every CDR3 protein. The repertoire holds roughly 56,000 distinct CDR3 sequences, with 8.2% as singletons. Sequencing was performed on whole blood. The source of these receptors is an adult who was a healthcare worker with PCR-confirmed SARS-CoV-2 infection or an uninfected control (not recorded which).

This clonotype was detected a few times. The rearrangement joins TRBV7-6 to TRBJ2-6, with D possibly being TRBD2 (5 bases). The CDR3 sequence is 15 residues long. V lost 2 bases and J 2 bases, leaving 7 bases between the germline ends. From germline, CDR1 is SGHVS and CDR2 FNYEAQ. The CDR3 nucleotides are TGTGCCAGCAGCTTATGGGAGACTGGGGCCAACGTCCTGACTTTC. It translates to CASSLWETGANVLTF.

The CDR3 loop reads CASSELNTGELFF. In DNA form, the CDR3 reads TGTGCCAGCAGTGAACTCAACACCGGGGAGCTGTTTTTT. The rearrangement uses TRBV6-1 and TRBJ2-2; D not certain. The V and J ends lost 2 bases and 2 bases respectively, with 3 bases between them. The CDR3 contains 13 residues. Germline values: CDR1 MNHNS, CDR2 SASEGT.